This T cell receptor beta chain was captured by sequencing in a study of human T cells and chemical hapten exposure. Study-level background: Sensitizing treatment utilized 2% DPC over a roughly 2 cm by roughly 2 cm portion of upper inner arm skin.

Attachment of unique molecular identifiers to individual cDNA molecules was performed in the library. TCRdb reprocessed the RACE reads with MiXCR, giving one entry per CDR3 protein. The repertoire consists of nearly 55,000 distinct CDR3 sequences, with about 10% occurring once and the leading ten covering over 1.5%. CDR1 and CDR2 (germline): KGHDR, SFDVKD. V shed 5 bases, J shed 4 bases, and the junction held 13 bases outside the gene matches. The length of the CDR3 is 17 residues. Time point denoted: patch test 2, 6 weeks after DPC sensitization. The treatment here: therapeutic diphenylcyclopropenone sensitization with weekly scalp DPC. Donors, patients with alopecia ranging from 18 to 70 years old and judged suitable for DPC, provided samples. This clonotype was seen many times.

Sequences were derived from whole blood, sampled in connection with sensitization to the hapten diphenylcyclopropenone (DPC). The gene calls are TRBV24-1 and TRBJ1-5; 7 bases are a match to TRBD1. This receptor was obtained from a woman aged 45 to 65 with alopecia areata. Some clones in this sample may be carry-over from other donors' samples. In nucleotides, the CDR3 is TGTGCCACCAGTGTCGGTCAACAGGGGTCGGGGAATCAGCCCCAGCATTTT. Its protein is CATSVGQQGSGNQPQHF.